This paragraph covers one T cell receptor (beta chain) sequence. The target antigen is unknown. These data originate in a study of T cells in Graves' hyperthyroidism and ophthalmopathy. Study-level points and caveats: Ophthalmopathy, as predicted by the model, came a median 6.5 months after the prediction.

The source material, RNA transcripts, was used to amplify TCR beta CDR3 regions. An initial round of RT-PCR targeting the TCR CDR3 relied on the HTBI primer set. TCRdb ran MiXCR on the multiplex PCR reads and lists one entry per CDR3 protein. The repertoire holds more than 500,000 distinct CDR3 sequences, 40% to 50% seen once, with about two fifths in the top ten. The germline V gene has CDR1 DFQATT and CDR2 SNEGSKA (reference sequence). This CDR3 spans 12 amino acids. V lost 8 bases and J lost 3; bases outside the gene matches: 6. The sequencing input was peripheral blood or thyroid tissue (not recorded which). The chain recombines TRBV20-1 with TRBJ2-5; 7 bases are a match to TRBD2. The clonotype originates from an adult woman with Graves' disease, either hyperthyroidism or ophthalmopathy (not recorded which). Here the CDR3 reads CSSNREEETQYF. The CDR3 DNA sequence: TGCAGTTCCAACCGGGAGGAAGAGACCCAGTACTTC.